These T cell receptor beta chains were read from a single sample in a study of molecular identifiers for immune sequencing clone quantification. TCRdb re-called the PCR reads through MiXCR, storing one row per CDR3 protein. This sample has about 320,000 distinct CDR3 sequences; roughly 23% occur once, and the top ten carry about 0.81%. The sequenced sample was naive CD8+ T cells from blood, with Jurkat cell RNA spiked in. Source of these receptors: a human donor in good health. Some libraries in this study had Jurkat cell RNA spiked in. CDR3s include the opening cysteine and the closing phenylalanine or tryptophan. Each record gives: V gene, D gene, J gene, clone size, CDR3 protein, CDR3 DNA. The D gene is left open where the match is weak. Rows give clone size only sometimes, using once, few, many, or a class for an expanded clone.

V gene: TRBV2; D gene: TRBD2; J gene: TRBJ2-3; clone size: many; CDR3 protein: CASRWTSGGSQVLDTQYF; CDR3 DNA: TGTGCCAGCAGGTGGACTAGCGGGGGGTCCCAGGTTTTGGATACGCAGTATTTT
V gene: TRBV30; D gene: -; J gene: TRBJ2-1; clone size: many; CDR3 protein: CAWSADEQFF; CDR3 DNA: TGTGCCTGGAGCGCAGATGAGCAGTTCTTC
V gene: TRBV27; D gene: TRBD1; J gene: TRBJ2-6; clone size: many; CDR3 protein: CASSTSTGLSAGANVLTF; CDR3 DNA: TGTGCCAGCAGTACATCGACAGGGTTATCTGCAGGGGCCAACGTCCTGACTTTC
V gene: TRBV7-8; D gene: -; J gene: TRBJ2-2; clone size: many; CDR3 protein: CASNIGSHPRTGELFF; CDR3 DNA: TGTGCCAGCAACATCGGATCTCATCCTCGCACCGGGGAGCTGTTTTTT
V gene: TRBV3-1; D gene: -; J gene: TRBJ1-1; clone size: many; CDR3 protein: CASSQDGVRIF; CDR3 DNA: TGTGCCAGCAGCCAAGACGGGGTTCGAATCTTT
V gene: TRBV10-2; D gene: -; J gene: TRBJ1-5; clone size: -; CDR3 protein: CARLYGCGNQPQHF; CDR3 DNA: -
V gene: TRBV28; D gene: -; J gene: TRBJ2-7; clone size: many; CDR3 protein: CASSATRYEQYF; CDR3 DNA: TGTGCCAGCAGTGCGACACGCTACGAGCAGTACTTC
V gene: TRBV6-2/TRBV6-3; D gene: -; J gene: TRBJ1-2; clone size: few; CDR3 protein: CASSWQEYGYTF; CDR3 DNA: TGTGCCAGCAGTTGGCAGGAATATGGCTACACCTTC
V gene: TRBV5-1; D gene: -; J gene: TRBJ2-3; clone size: many; CDR3 protein: CASSPETPTDTQYF; CDR3 DNA: TGCGCCAGCAGCCCGGAGACCCCCACAGATACGCAGTATTTT
V gene: TRBV29-1; D gene: -; J gene: TRBJ1-1; clone size: many; CDR3 protein: CSCNPRDRTFF; CDR3 DNA: TGCAGCTGTAATCCCAGGGATCGAACTTTCTTT
V gene: TRBV27; D gene: TRBD2; J gene: TRBJ2-5; clone size: many; CDR3 protein: CASRGLGGQETQYF; CDR3 DNA: TGTGCCAGCAGGGGACTAGGGGGTCAAGAGACCCAGTACTTC
V gene: TRBV12-3/TRBV12-4; D gene: TRBD2; J gene: TRBJ2-2; clone size: -; CDR3 protein: CACSPGTSGGGRFGELFF; CDR3 DNA: TGTGCCTGCAGTCCCGGGACTAGCGGGGGGGGTAGGTTCGGGGAGCTGTTTTTT
V gene: TRBV27; D gene: -; J gene: TRBJ1-6; clone size: few; CDR3 protein: CASSLESPNYNSPLHF; CDR3 DNA: TGTGCCAGCAGTTTAGAGAGTCCGAACTATAATTCACCCCTCCACTTT
V gene: TRBV4-3; D gene: TRBD2; J gene: TRBJ2-7; clone size: many; CDR3 protein: CASSQDIAGAYEQYF; CDR3 DNA: TGCGCCAGCAGCCAAGATATTGCGGGAGCTTACGAGCAGTACTTC
V gene: TRBV7-2; D gene: TRBD1; J gene: TRBJ2-2; clone size: many; CDR3 protein: CASSFMDRVTGELFF; CDR3 DNA: TGTGCCAGCAGCTTCATGGACAGGGTCACCGGGGAGCTGTTTTTT
V gene: TRBV6-5; D gene: TRBD2; J gene: TRBJ2-1; clone size: many; CDR3 protein: CASRQSGGAYNEQFF; CDR3 DNA: TGTGCCAGCAGACAAAGCGGGGGGGCCTACAATGAGCAGTTCTTC
V gene: TRBV7-9; D gene: -; J gene: TRBJ2-2; clone size: many; CDR3 protein: CASSQNPSWNTGELFF; CDR3 DNA: TGTGCCAGCAGCCAAAACCCTAGCTGGAACACCGGGGAGCTGTTTTTT
V gene: TRBV6-5; D gene: -; J gene: TRBJ2-7; clone size: -; CDR3 protein: CAGSYRPGYEQYF; CDR3 DNA: TGTGCCGGCAGTTACCGACCGGGATACGAGCAGTACTTC
V gene: TRBV3-1; D gene: -; J gene: TRBJ2-5; clone size: few; CDR3 protein: CASSQLETQYF; CDR3 DNA: TGTGCCAGCAGCCAACTCGAGACCCAGTACTTC
V gene: TRBV7-9; D gene: TRBD1; J gene: TRBJ1-1; clone size: many; CDR3 protein: CAGDRGLGKDTEAFF; CDR3 DNA: TGTGCCGGGGACAGGGGGCTTGGTAAGGACACTGAAGCTTTCTTT
V gene: TRBV5-1; D gene: TRBD1; J gene: TRBJ2-1; clone size: many; CDR3 protein: CASRDRMRNEQFF; CDR3 DNA: TGCGCCAGCCGGGACAGGATGCGGAATGAGCAGTTCTTC
V gene: TRBV29-1; D gene: -; J gene: TRBJ2-1; clone size: many; CDR3 protein: CSVEVQGNEQFF; CDR3 DNA: TGCAGCGTTGAAGTCCAAGGGAATGAGCAGTTCTTC
V gene: TRBV27; D gene: -; J gene: TRBJ1-6; clone size: few; CDR3 protein: CASSFQSSSYNSPLHF; CDR3 DNA: TGTGCCAGCAGTTTTCAGTCGAGCTCCTATAATTCACCCCTCCACTTT
V gene: TRBV4-3; D gene: -; J gene: TRBJ1-1; clone size: many; CDR3 protein: CASSQDWGGLYAFF; CDR3 DNA: TGCGCCAGCAGCCAAGATTGGGGGGGGCTGTACGCTTTCTTT
V gene: TRBV20-1; D gene: -; J gene: TRBJ2-2; clone size: many; CDR3 protein: CSARGTPPNTGELFF; CDR3 DNA: TGCAGTGCTAGGGGGACACCCCCGAACACCGGGGAGCTGTTTTTT
V gene: TRBV27; D gene: TRBD2; J gene: TRBJ2-1; clone size: many; CDR3 protein: CATGTSPYNEQFF; CDR3 DNA: TGTGCCACCGGGACTAGCCCCTACAATGAGCAGTTCTTC
V gene: TRBV5-5; D gene: -; J gene: TRBJ2-5; clone size: -; CDR3 protein: CASSLASGVWGGGETQYF; CDR3 DNA: TGTGCCAGCAGCTTGGCTTCCGGCGTATGGGGAGGGGGGGAGACCCAGTACTTC
V gene: TRBV20-1; D gene: -; J gene: TRBJ1-1; clone size: many; CDR3 protein: CSARVRTHKNTEAFF; CDR3 DNA: TGCAGTGCTAGAGTCCGGACACACAAGAACACTGAAGCTTTCTTT
V gene: TRBV19; D gene: -; J gene: TRBJ2-7; clone size: -; CDR3 protein: CASSPNWGTEYEQYF; CDR3 DNA: TGTGCCAGTAGTCCTAACTGGGGGACTGAATACGAGCAGTACTTC
V gene: TRBV7-9; D gene: -; J gene: TRBJ2-3; clone size: few; CDR3 protein: CASSWLSGPTDTQYF; CDR3 DNA: TGTGCCAGCAGCTGGCTCAGCGGTCCCACAGATACGCAGTATTTT
V gene: TRBV29-1; D gene: TRBD1; J gene: TRBJ2-7; clone size: -; CDR3 protein: CSVEDRTGQLDEQYF; CDR3 DNA: TGCAGCGTTGAAGACAGAACGGGACAGCTCGACGAGCAGTACTTC
V gene: TRBV4-1; D gene: TRBD2; J gene: TRBJ2-1; clone size: many; CDR3 protein: CASSQETSGYYNEQFF; CDR3 DNA: TGCGCCAGCAGCCAGGAAACTAGCGGTTATTACAATGAGCAGTTCTTC
V gene: TRBV30; D gene: -; J gene: TRBJ2-5; clone size: -; CDR3 protein: CAWSVEGETQYF; CDR3 DNA: TGTGCCTGGAGTGTAGAGGGGGAGACCCAGTACTTC
V gene: TRBV4-3; D gene: -; J gene: TRBJ2-7; clone size: many; CDR3 protein: CASSQDSGAYEQYF; CDR3 DNA: TGCGCCAGCAGCCAAGACAGCGGAGCCTACGAGCAGTACTTC
V gene: TRBV7-2; D gene: TRBD2; J gene: TRBJ2-3; clone size: many; CDR3 protein: CASTPSGGGYTDTQYF; CDR3 DNA: TGTGCCAGCACCCCGTCCGGCGGGGGATACACAGATACGCAGTATTTT
V gene: TRBV30; D gene: -; J gene: TRBJ2-3; clone size: many; CDR3 protein: CAWSVHPNTQYF; CDR3 DNA: TGTGCCTGGAGTGTACACCCTAACACGCAGTATTTT
V gene: TRBV28; D gene: -; J gene: TRBJ2-1; clone size: many; CDR3 protein: CASSPGPDYNEQFF; CDR3 DNA: TGTGCCAGCAGTCCCGGACCGGACTACAATGAGCAGTTCTTC
V gene: TRBV24-1; D gene: -; J gene: TRBJ2-1; clone size: many; CDR3 protein: CATSDSGSQFF; CDR3 DNA: TGTGCCACCAGTGATTCGGGGAGTCAGTTCTTC
V gene: TRBV27; D gene: TRBD2; J gene: TRBJ2-1; clone size: few; CDR3 protein: CASSSGLAGPSYNEQFF; CDR3 DNA: TGTGCCAGCAGTTCAGGACTAGCGGGGCCCTCCTACAATGAGCAGTTCTTC
V gene: TRBV4-1; D gene: -; J gene: TRBJ2-2; clone size: -; CDR3 protein: CASSLDSQNTGELFF; CDR3 DNA: TGCGCCAGCAGCCTCGACTCACAGAACACCGGGGAGCTGTTTTTT
V gene: TRBV7-9; D gene: -; J gene: TRBJ2-4; clone size: many; CDR3 protein: CASSVTPENIQYF; CDR3 DNA: TGTGCCAGCAGCGTTACCCCAGAAAACATTCAGTACTTC
V gene: TRBV7-2; D gene: -; J gene: TRBJ2-5; clone size: many; CDR3 protein: CASSLLGIQETQYF; CDR3 DNA: TGTGCCAGCAGCTTACTGGGGATCCAAGAGACCCAGTACTTC
V gene: TRBV24-1; D gene: -; J gene: TRBJ2-1; clone size: few; CDR3 protein: CQDTEQFF; CDR3 DNA: TGCCAGGACACTGAGCAGTTCTTC
V gene: TRBV12-3/TRBV12-4; D gene: -; J gene: TRBJ1-1; clone size: many; CDR3 protein: CASSRIWGRGNTEAFF; CDR3 DNA: TGTGCCAGCAGCCGAATTTGGGGGCGCGGGAACACTGAAGCTTTCTTT
V gene: TRBV5-6; D gene: TRBD1; J gene: TRBJ2-2; clone size: few; CDR3 protein: CASSEGQAYTGELFF; CDR3 DNA: TGTGCCAGCAGCGAGGGACAGGCCTACACCGGGGAGCTGTTTTTT
V gene: TRBV6-5; D gene: -; J gene: TRBJ2-1; clone size: many; CDR3 protein: CASSPTNNEQFF; CDR3 DNA: TGTGCCAGCAGCCCAACAAACAATGAGCAGTTCTTC
V gene: TRBV6-6; D gene: -; J gene: TRBJ2-7; clone size: many; CDR3 protein: CASSLRPGRDTIYEQYF; CDR3 DNA: TGTGCCAGCAGTTTGAGACCCGGTCGGGACACAATCTACGAGCAGTACTTC
V gene: TRBV6-2/TRBV6-3; D gene: -; J gene: TRBJ2-2; clone size: few; CDR3 protein: CASSLFAGGEAGELFF; CDR3 DNA: TGTGCCAGCAGCTTATTCGCTGGTGGGGAAGCCGGGGAGCTGTTTTTT
V gene: TRBV12-3/TRBV12-4; D gene: -; J gene: TRBJ1-1; clone size: many; CDR3 protein: CASSPRGNTEAFF; CDR3 DNA: TGTGCCAGCAGCCCGCGGGGTAACACTGAAGCTTTCTTT
V gene: TRBV20-1; D gene: -; J gene: TRBJ2-7; clone size: many; CDR3 protein: CSARSGGSYEQYF; CDR3 DNA: TGCAGTGCTCGATCCGGAGGCTCCTACGAGCAGTACTTC
V gene: TRBV9; D gene: TRBD2; J gene: TRBJ2-3; clone size: -; CDR3 protein: CASSVEGSGGAGTDTQYF; CDR3 DNA: TGTGCCAGCAGCGTAGAAGGTAGCGGGGGGGCCGGCACAGATACGCAGTATTTT
V gene: TRBV28; D gene: TRBD1; J gene: TRBJ1-4; clone size: many; CDR3 protein: CASSLAWTGTNEKLFF; CDR3 DNA: TGTGCCAGCAGTTTGGCTTGGACAGGGACTAATGAAAAACTGTTTTTT
V gene: TRBV5-1; D gene: -; J gene: TRBJ2-1; clone size: many; CDR3 protein: CASSWTSSRFNEQFF; CDR3 DNA: TGCGCCAGCAGCTGGACATCCTCTAGGTTCAATGAGCAGTTCTTC